This TCR beta chain was captured in a study of regulatory T cells. Points from the study as a whole: Hydrophobic residues at CDR3 positions 6 and 7 were enriched in conventional CD4+ T cells of CD3G-deficient patients.

Primers: 52 TRBV forward and 13 TRBJ reverse. Data came from immunoSEQ multiplex PCR; TCRdb stores just in-frame clones and leaves some out. The data contain some 23,000 clones, 70% to 90% of them singletons. In the case of this clone: The antigen is undetermined.

Autoimmunity was present in every CD3G-deficient patient, worse in two. V lost 1 base and J 7 bases, leaving 13 bases between the germline ends. The CDR3 contains 15 residues. Looked up from germline, CDR1 is SGHVS and CDR2 is FQNEAQ. The sample was conventional CD4+ T cells sorted from blood. J is TRBJ2-2 and V is TRBV7-8, with a tentative D call TRBD1 (6 bases). The clonotype originates from a child between 5 and 17 years old with CD3G deficiency. CDR3 DNA: TGTGCCAGCAGCTTAGGTCGCCAGGGGTACGGGGAGCTGTTTTTT. Protein sequence: CASSLGRQGYGELFF.